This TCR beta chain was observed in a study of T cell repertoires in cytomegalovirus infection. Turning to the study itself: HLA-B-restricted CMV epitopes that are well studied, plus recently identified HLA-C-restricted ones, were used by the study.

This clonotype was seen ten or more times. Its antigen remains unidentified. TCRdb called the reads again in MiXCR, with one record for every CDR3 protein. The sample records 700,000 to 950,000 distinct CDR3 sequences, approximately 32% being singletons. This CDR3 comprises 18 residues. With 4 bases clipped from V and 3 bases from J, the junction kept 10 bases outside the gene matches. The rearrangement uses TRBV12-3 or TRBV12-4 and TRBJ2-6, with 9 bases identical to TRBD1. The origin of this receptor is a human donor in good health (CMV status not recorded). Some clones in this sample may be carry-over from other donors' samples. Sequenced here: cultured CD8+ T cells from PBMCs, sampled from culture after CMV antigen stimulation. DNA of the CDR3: TGTGCCAGCAGTTCCAGTCCCGGGACAGGGTTTGGGGCCAACGTCCTGACTTTC. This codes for CASSSSPGTGFGANVLTF.